The T cell receptor beta chain described here comes from a study of human CD8 memory T cell subsets. Study-wide results and caveats: Chao1 estimates suggested higher diversity in stem-like memory T cells than in precursor exhausted T cells.

UMI-labeled 5' RACE was the method by which TCR beta libraries were made. TCRdb re-called the 5' RACE reads and shows each CDR3 protein once, DNA omitted. This sample's clone table lists over 10,000 distinct CDR3 sequences. With regard to this clonotype: Its antigen is unknown.

The CDR3 has 17 residues. Germline V gives CDR1 MDHEN, CDR2 SYDVKM. In each subset, RNA was taken from duplicate vials, each of around 150,000 sorted CD8+ T cells. V gene TRBV28 combines with J gene TRBJ2-3; as DNA is missing, the TRBD1 call by TCRdb cannot be tested. The specimen was CD8+ T cells from PBMCs. This TCR derives from a human donor in good health. This chain's CDR3 is CASSSRGGKRSTDTQYF.